These 2 T cell receptor beta chains originate from one sample sequenced in a study of T cells in Graves' hyperthyroidism and ophthalmopathy. Amplified regions were TCR beta CDR3 sequences from RNA transcripts. RT-PCR in the first round (using the HTBI primer set) targeted the TCR CDR3. Each CDR3 protein is one row after TCRdb ran MiXCR on the multiplex PCR reads. Of some 360,000 distinct CDR3 sequences in the sample, 15% to 20% were seen once. Sequenced sample: blood. The receptors were sampled from a woman in her thirties or forties with Graves' ophthalmopathy.

This clonotype was detected ten times or more. The chain combines TRBV20-1 with TRBJ2-5; 11 nucleotides align to TRBD1. Losses at the gene ends were 4 bases for V and 5 bases for J; bases not matched to a gene: 9. The CDR3 has 15 amino acids. The germline V gene encodes CDR1 DFQATT and CDR2 SNEGSKA (reference sequence). CDR3 residues: CSATRRTGGSETQYF. The CDR3 coding sequence is TGCAGTGCTACCAGGAGGACAGGGGGCAGTGAGACCCAGTACTTC.

The chain has TRBV3-1 and TRBJ2-2; 14 bases fit TRBD2. The J segment lost 10 bases and the V segment lost 4 bases, leaving 5 bases of the junction unmatched. From germline, CDR1 is LGHDT and CDR2 YNNKEL (reference sequence). CDR3 size: 15 residues. CDR3 amino acids: CASSLRTSGRKELFF. DNA of the CDR3: TGTGCCAGCAGCCTGAGGACTAGCGGGAGGAAGGAGCTGTTTTTT.